What follows are 25 T cell receptor beta chains derived from one specimen sequenced in a study of vaccination effects on CD4 cells after COVID-19. These receptors have no identified antigens. Libraries were prepared by immunoSEQ multiplex PCR; TCRdb keeps only in-frame clonotypes and omits some of them. The table includes 17,000 or so clones, about 70% detected once. Antigen-specific CD4+ T cells were expanded (with viral peptide pools) by the ViraFEST assay ahead of sequencing. Isolating CD4+ T cells followed approximately 11 days of culture. Infection dated between March and December 2020, before the Alpha, Beta and Delta variants reached the United States. Participants received two doses of either the BNT162b2 or mRNA-1273 vaccine. The material was CD4+ T cells from PBMCs cultured with SARS-CoV-2 spike peptides, obtained after COVID-19 vaccination. Receptors originate from a human donor who had a prior SARS-CoV-2 infection.

The chain combines TRBV2 with TRBJ1-5, with a weak D call TRBD1 (6 bases). V was trimmed by 7 bases and J by 2 bases, leaving 9 bases between them. CDR3 length: 13 residues. Germline values: CDR1 SNHLY, CDR2 FYNNEI. CDR3 sequence: CASKGVGNQPQHF. Here the CDR3 DNA reads TGTGCCAGCAAGGGGGTTGGCAATCAGCCCCAGCATTTT.

By share of the sample, this clone is large. The J gene is TRBJ1-4, the V gene TRBV18; D gene unclear. Germline V lookup: CDR1 KGHSH, CDR2 LQKENI. V was trimmed by 3 bases and J by 2 bases, leaving 7 bases between them. This CDR3 is 14 amino acids long. CDR3 region: CASSPMGTNEKLFF. CDR3 sequence (DNA): TGTGCCAGCTCACCGATGGGGACTAATGAAAAACTGTTTTTT.

This sequence joins TRBV7-8 and TRBJ2-7; 7 positions match TRBD1. Trimming at V came to 6 bases and at J to 3 bases, leaving 11 bases not matched to a gene. The CDR3 extends over 15 amino acids. Germline lookup yields CDR1 SGHVS and CDR2 FQNEAQ. CDR3 region: CASSRGQMIFYEQYF. The CDR3 nucleotides are TGTGCCAGCAGTAGGGGACAGATGATTTTCTACGAGCAGTACTTC.

This chain joins TRBV6-5 and TRBJ2-1; tentatively, D is TRBD2 (5 bases). The CDR3 totals 13 residues. Germline V gene sequence: CDR1 MNHEY, CDR2 SVGAGI. Trimming stripped 8 bases from V and 0 bases from J, with 8 bases between. This CDR3 is CASAGTSYNEQFF. The CDR3 bases are TGTGCCAGCGCGGGTACCTCCTACAATGAGCAGTTCTTC.

J is TRBJ2-3 and V is TRBV19; D is undetermined. The CDR3 is made up of 11 amino acids. Germline loops: CDR1 LNHDA, CDR2 SQIVND (reference sequence). V shed 2 bases and J shed 5 bases, with 2 bases lying between them. DNA for the CDR3: TGTGCCAGTAGTATATTAGATACGCAGTATTTT. Translation: CASSILDTQYF.

V gene TRBV7-8 combines with J gene TRBJ1-5; D call uncertain. The V gene's germline CDR1 is SGHVS and CDR2 FQNEAQ. The V and J ends lost 8 bases and 6 bases respectively, with 8 bases between them. This CDR3 is built from 11 residues. CDR3 sequence: CASGRTQPQHF. The CDR3 nucleotides are TGTGCCAGCGGGCGGACTCAGCCCCAGCATTTT.

The chain employs TRBV11-3 and TRBJ2-2, with 7 bases lining up with TRBD2. The germline CDR1 and CDR2 sequences are SGHNT and YENEEA. V gave up 0 bases and J gave up 1 base; unmatched junction bases: 2. The CDR3 is 16 residues long. Here the CDR3 reads CASSLDGGRNTGELFF. The CDR3 DNA is TGTGCCAGCAGCTTAGACGGCGGGAGGAACACCGGGGAGCTGTTTTTT.

The chain couples TRBV7-3 to TRBJ2-3; D unresolved. With 1 base removed from V and 0 bases from J, the gap between germline ends came to 8 bases. Germline V gives CDR1 SGHTA, CDR2 FQGTGA. The CDR3 totals 15 residues. In DNA, the CDR3 is TGTGCCAGCAGCTTAATTGCGGAGAGCACAGATACGCAGTATTTT. Translating gives CASSLIAESTDTQYF. Full variable domain (rest looked up from reference TRBV7-3 and TRBJ2-3): GAGVSQTPSNKVTEKGKYVELRCDPISGHTALYWYRQSLGQGPEFLIYFQGTGAADDSGLPNDRFFAVRPEGSVSTLKIQRTERGDSAVYLCASSLIAESTDTQYFGPGTRLTVL.

J is TRBJ2-6 and V is TRBV7-9, with D tentatively TRBD2 (6 bases). V lost 1 base and J lost 6, with 10 bases in between. Germline V gives CDR1 SEHNR, CDR2 FQNEAQ (reference sequence). This CDR3 contains 15 residues. This CDR3 reads CASSLGGDPANVLTF. CDR3 DNA sequence: TGTGCCAGCAGCTTAGGGGGGGACCCGGCCAACGTCCTGACTTTC.

This chain connects TRBV3-1 (or the pseudogene TRBV3-2) to TRBJ1-4; D not certain. Germline V gene data show CDR1 as LGHDT and CDR2 as YNNKEL (reference sequence). The CDR3 is 15 residues long. V was trimmed by 4 bases and J by 0 bases, leaving 9 bases between them. The CDR3 DNA reads as TGTGCCAGCAGCCGTGGACCAACAACTAATGAAAAACTGTTTTTT. Translation: CASSRGPTTNEKLFF.

This clone was counted a single time. The V call is TRBV4-1, the J call TRBJ2-1; D is ambiguous. Trimming removed 3 bases from V and 4 bases from J, with 1 base in between. This CDR3 region has 11 residues. CDR1 MGHRA and CDR2 YSYEKL come from the germline V gene. Here the CDR3 reads CASSHYNEQFF. The CDR3, as DNA: TGCGCCAGCAGCCATTACAATGAGCAGTTCTTC.

The gene calls are TRBV2 and TRBJ2-7, with 7 bases fitting TRBD1. V was clipped by 7 bases and J by 5 bases; unmatched bases: 8. The CDR3 runs 13 residues. Germline CDR1 SNHLY, CDR2 FYNNEI. The CDR3 nucleotides are TGTGCCAGCAAGAACAGGGGTAGCGACGAGCAGTACTTC. Amino acid sequence: CASKNRGSDEQYF.

The chain has TRBV5-1 and TRBJ1-4; maybe TRBD1 (6 bases). The germline gives CDR1 SGHRS, CDR2 YFSETQ. Trimming cost V 5 bases and J 7 bases, with 15 bases left between them. CDR3 length: 14 amino acids. The CDR3 DNA reads TGCGCCAGCAGGCGGGGGGGCTATATTGAAAAACTGTTTTTT. Protein sequence: CASRRGGYIEKLFF.

This clone was detected a few times. The rearrangement joins TRBV27 to TRBJ2-2; 9 nucleotides line up with TRBD2. V shed 6 bases, J shed 4 bases, and the junction held 9 bases outside the gene matches. The germline V gene has CDR1 MNHEY and CDR2 SMNVEV (reference sequence). The CDR3 is 16 residues long. For the CDR3, the DNA is TGTGCCAGCAGGATTAGCGGGAGTCGTATCACCGGGGAGCTGTTTTTT. It encodes CASRISGSRITGELFF.

This clone was counted only a few times. V and J are TRBV20-1 and TRBJ1-6; TRBD1 is a possible D gene (5 bases). V was cut by 6 bases and J by 8 bases, with 14 bases left in between. The germline CDR1 and CDR2 sequences are DFQATT and SNEGSKA (reference sequence). This CDR3 is 13 amino acids long. CDR3 loop: CSASLGAYSPLHF. The CDR3 DNA reads TGCAGTGCGAGTCTCGGGGCTTATTCACCCCTCCACTTT.

The genes are TRBV6-5 and TRBJ1-5; 10 bases are a match to TRBD1. The CDR3 totals 15 residues. The germline CDR1 and CDR2 sequences are MNHEY and SVGAGI. V gave up 6 bases and J gave up 5 bases; unmatched junction bases: 7. CDR3 DNA sequence: TGTGCCAGCAGAAACGGACAGGGGGGGCATCAGCCCCAGCATTTT. Protein: CASRNGQGGHQPQHF.

The rearrangement links TRBV18 to TRBJ1-1, with D unclear. This CDR3 is 14 amino acids long. The V end lost 4 bases, the J end lost 1 base, and 10 bases lay between the germline ends. CDR1 is KGHSH, CDR2 LQKENI, per germline. The CDR3 DNA follows: TGTGCCAGCTCACTGGGCAGCGAGAACACTGAAGCTTTCTTT. It yields the protein CASSLGSENTEAFF.

This clone was seen only a few times. V usage is TRBV12-5 and J usage is TRBJ1-6; D is possibly TRBD1 (6 bases). This CDR3 comprises 14 residues. Germline V gives CDR1 LGHNT, CDR2 FRNRAP. The V and J ends lost 5 bases and 8 bases respectively, with 13 bases between them. Here the CDR3 DNA reads TGTGCTAGTGGTCTCCAGACAGGTTATTCACCCCTCCACTTT. It specifies CASGLQTGYSPLHF.

This chain joins TRBV4-1 and TRBJ1-5; 11 bases align to TRBD1. The CDR3 runs 15 residues. The germline V gene has CDR1 MGHRA and CDR2 YSYEKL. The V and J ends lost 4 bases and 5 bases, in that order; junction bases with no gene match: 4. CDR3 DNA: TGCGCCAGCAGCCGGGGACAGGGGGGGGATCAGCCCCAGCATTTT. Translating gives CASSRGQGGDQPQHF.

The table lists this clone with a count of one. In DNA, the CDR3 is TGTGCCTGGGACCAGGGGGTCTCTGGAAACACCATATATTTT. Protein: CAWDQGVSGNTIYF. The chain recombines TRBV30 with TRBJ1-3; 7 nucleotides align to TRBD1. Germline values: CDR1 GTSNPN, CDR2 SVGIG (reference sequence). The CDR3 sequence is 14 residues long. With V trimmed by 5 bases and J by 0 bases, 4 bases remained unmatched.

The V call is TRBV2, the J call TRBJ2-2; D unclear. This CDR3 is built from 13 residues. Between the trimmed V and J ends, which lost 6 bases and 5 bases, there was a span of 10 bases. Germline values: CDR1 SNHLY, CDR2 FYNNEI. The CDR3: CASRETATGELFF. CDR3 DNA: TGTGCCAGCAGGGAGACTGCGACCGGGGAGCTGTTTTTT.

The V gene is TRBV15, the J gene TRBJ2-7; D is possibly TRBD2 (6 bases). V dropped 0 bases and J dropped 7 bases, with 13 bases sitting between them. CDR1 is LNHNV, CDR2 YYDKDF, per germline (reference sequence). The CDR3 loop spans 14 amino acids. In nucleotides, the CDR3 is TGTGCCACCAGCAGAGATTATGGGGGGTGGGAGCAGTACTTC. Amino acids: CATSRDYGGWEQYF.

This clone came up a few times. The chain combines TRBV4-2 with TRBJ2-7, with no clear D. CDR1 LGHNA and CDR2 YNFKEQ come from the germline V gene. Trimming took 1 base from V and 3 from J, leaving 10 bases between them. CDR3 length: 14 residues. The CDR3 coding sequence is TGTGCCAGCAGCCAAGCGAGTCTTTTCTACGAGCAGTACTTC. Protein sequence: CASSQASLFYEQYF.

This clone was seen only once. This chain uses TRBV18 with TRBJ1-2, with D tentatively TRBD1 (6 bases). This CDR3 has 15 residues. V lost 4 bases and J lost 2, with 14 bases in between. Germline loops: CDR1 KGHSH, CDR2 LQKENI. The CDR3 region is CASSLIPDRNYGYTF. In nucleotides, the CDR3 is TGTGCCAGCTCACTCATCCCAGACAGGAACTATGGCTACACCTTC.

The chain has TRBV23-1 and TRBJ2-6; no definite D call. TRBV23-1 is annotated as an ORF whose role is uncertain. The germline V and J ends were trimmed by 2 bases and 0 bases, with 8 bases remaining between them. The CDR3 loop spans 16 amino acids. CDR3 loop: CASSQRRPSGANVLTF. The DNA for the CDR3 is TGCGCCAGCAGTCAAAGGCGCCCCTCTGGGGCCAACGTCCTGACTTTC.